This TCR beta chain was retrieved from a study of blood T cell repertoires in COVID-19 (dated by TCRdb to the early 2020s). Context from the whole study: The collaborator samples originated in the United States, Italy and Spain and spanned the acute and convalescent phases of COVID-19. Deeply sampled blood TCRbeta repertoires from subjects exposed to, actively infected with, or recovered from COVID-19 were included in the dataset. The material from the prospective study consisted of cDNA or gDNA derived from T cells, B-cell-depleted T cells, or PBMCs. The sample metadata nearly always contained a de-identified subject ID, COVID-19 status, age in years and sex. The samples were drawn from the first 160 participants of the ongoing ImmuneRACE study and from over a thousand subjects provided by 6 global collaborators. HLA class I and class II types, where available, came from metadata supplied by the sample provider rather than from assay-based typing. The repertoires were made available in a free public database intended to serve as a resource for research on the immune response to SARS-CoV-2.

At one collaborating source in Seattle, patients were enrolled during active infection and were followed longitudinally through the course of disease. Collaborating institutions collected whole blood in K2EDTA tubes following their own protocols. For TCRbeta analysis, collaborators shipped samples as frozen whole blood, isolated PBMCs, or DNA extracted from either of those sample types. The germline V gene supplies CDR1 MNHEY and CDR2 SVGEGT. A distance of 15 bases separates the germline ends of V and J, which lose 5 bases and 0 bases respectively. Counted from cysteine to phenylalanine, this CDR3 has 16 amino acids. CDR3 DNA is the only sequence kept; it has 48 bases, read in frame from the first base. The immunoSEQ Assay, a bias-controlled multiplex PCR, was used to amplify TCRbeta CDR3 regions from genomic DNA. The study's processing was this. Within the assay, amplification of reference gene primers was used to estimate how many nucleated cells each sample contained. To quantify the absolute abundance of each unique TCRbeta CDR3 rearrangement, sequence reads were collapsed and filtered. For each sample, productive Simpson clonality was calculated by taking the square root of Simpson's diversity index across productive rearrangements. TCRdb provides this immuneACCESS table in a form limited to in-frame rearrangements. Some clones are lacking; in checked studies, under half of them reflect an unresolved V gene, and why the rest are absent is not known. The V and J calls and clone size are taken from that table; D and trimming were inferred from the DNA. The sample table holds more than 200,000 clones, of which around 80% were seen once. The ten largest clonotypes hold over 9.5% of the sample.

The paper as a whole reports these results and caveats: How much clinical and demographic metadata was included differed by source and by participant, and the metadata was provided uncurated.

On this clone: Its antigen specificity is not known. No base quality information exists; no much larger clone differs at one position.

Sequencing input: peripheral blood. Recombination connected TRBV6-2 or TRBV6-3 to TRBJ2-3; matching of 5 bases hints at TRBD2 as the D gene. This TCR derives from a woman of 80 years or more with COVID-19, enrolled during active disease. Here the CDR3 is given as CASSNEAASSTDTQYF. The DNA sequence reads TGTGCCAGCAGTAACGAAGCGGCTTCTAGCACAGATACGCAGTATTTT.